This entry lists 2 T cell receptor beta chains sequenced from one sample in a study of cytotoxic CD8 clonotypes in ibrutinib-treated CLL. Here immunoSEQ multiplex PCR was the method, and the copy in TCRdb shows in-frame clones only, minus some. This sample yields about 130,000 clones, of which 84% are seen a single time; 3.3% belongs to the top ten. Sequencing used PBMCs, obtained after 24 months of ibrutinib treatment. These receptor sequences come from a human donor with chronic lymphocytic leukemia.

This chain links TRBV19 with TRBJ2-1; TRBD1 agrees at 10 bases. The CDR3 sequence is 15 residues long. The V gene end was trimmed by 3 bases and the J gene end by 8 bases; junction bases not matched to a gene: 7. CDR1 and CDR2 (germline): LNHDA, SQIVND (reference sequence). The CDR3 loop reads CASSIRDRGFDEQFF. The CDR3, as DNA: TGTGCCAGTAGTATTCGGGACAGGGGTTTCGATGAGCAGTTCTTC. Variable domain in full (rest from reference TRBV19 and TRBJ2-1): DGGITQSPKYLFRKEGQNVTLSCEQNLNHDAMYWYRQDPGQGLRLIYYSQIVNDFQKGDIAEGYSVSREKKESFPLTVTSAQKNPTAFYLCASSIRDRGFDEQFFGPGTRLTVL.

The gene calls are TRBV30 and TRBJ2-3; D unclear. V lost 4 bases, J lost 1 base, and 12 bases lay in between. This CDR3 is built from 14 residues. CDR1 is GTSNPN, CDR2 SVGIG, per germline (reference sequence). The CDR3 DNA is TGTGCCTGGACGGGCAGCGTGCGCACAGATACGCAGTATTTT. Its translation: CAWTGSVRTDTQYF.